These 7 T cell receptor beta chains were all obtained from the same sample, sequenced in a study of regulatory T cells in long-lasting Graves disease. Time point noted: newly diagnosed GD, antithyroid drugs for less than 3 months. RNA from PBMCs was the source of the TCR library. To make TCR beta libraries, researchers used iRepertoire HTBI primers and Arm-PCR of CDR3 regions. TCRdb re-called the multiplex PCR reads with MiXCR, one entry per CDR3 protein. Of 500,000 or so distinct CDR3 sequences in the sample, 14% were seen once. The sample was also linked to a second study, of T cells in Graves' hyperthyroidism and ophthalmopathy.

The sample here was peripheral blood mononuclear cells (PBMCs), taken at new diagnosis, from a patient treated with antithyroid drugs. Receptors originate from a woman aged 45-59 years with Graves disease.

About this clonotype itself: A much larger clone lies one base from this, so it may be a read error. In this CDR3 the conserved last residue, phenylalanine or tryptophan, is missing, so a read error is likely. V gene TRBV28 combines with J gene TRBJ1-5; maybe TRBD1 (6 bases). The CDR3 is 15 amino acids. Trimming took 2 bases from V and 5 from J, leaving 13 bases between them. CDR1 is MDHEN and CDR2 is SYDVKM in the germline V gene. CDR3 residues: CASSLTGGLDQPQHS. The CDR3, as DNA: TGTGCCAGCAGTTTAACCGGGGGGCTAGATCAGCCCCAGCATTCT.

This clonotype was seen at least ten times. The chain joins TRBV28 to TRBJ2-7; a possible D gene is TRBD2 (6 bases). Trimming removed 8 bases from V and 4 bases from J, with 18 bases in between. The CDR3 runs 14 residues. Germline values: CDR1 MDHEN, CDR2 SYDVKM. The CDR3 nucleotides are TGTGCCAGCCTACAATCGGGGGAGTGGTACGAGCAGTACTTC. This sequence encodes CASLQSGEWYEQYF.

This clonotype came up many times. CDR3 DNA sequence: TGTGCCAGCAGGAGGGAGGGGACCCAGTACTTC. This codes for CASRREGTQYF. The chain links TRBV2 to TRBJ2-5, with 7 bases lining up with TRBD2. Unmatched junction bases numbered 2, after V lost 6 bases and J lost 7 bases. Germline assignment: CDR1 SNHLY and CDR2 FYNNEI. The CDR3 runs to 11 residues.

This clonotype was picked up a small number of times. This CDR3 reads CASSFRGRQPQHF. In nucleotides, the CDR3 is TGTGCCAGCAGTTTCAGGGGACGTCAGCCCCAGCATTTT. J is TRBJ1-5 and V is TRBV28, with D perhaps matching TRBD1 (6 bases). Trimming stripped 3 bases from V and 6 bases from J, with 9 bases between. Germline V CDR1 and CDR2: MDHEN, SYDVKM. This CDR3 is 13 amino acids long. The entire variable domain, with the rest obtained from reference TRBV28 and TRBJ1-5, is as follows: DVKVTQSSRYLVKRTGEKVFLECVQDMDHENMFWYRQDPGLGLRLIYFSYDVKMKEKGDIPEGYSVSREKKERFSLILESASTNQTSMYLCASSFRGRQPQHFGDGTRLSIL.

Concerning this clonotype itself: Since a much larger clone is just one base distant, this may be a read error. V is TRBV27 and J is TRBJ2-1; D is uncertain. The J call may be incorrect, as the DNA end agrees better with TRBJ2-5. Germline V CDR1 and CDR2: MNHEY, SMNVEV (reference sequence). This CDR3 is 14 amino acids long. The CDR3 DNA reads TGTGCCAGCAGTATAACTACCAGGTTCTGGACCCAGTACTTC. This translates into CASSITTRFWTQYF.

The V call is TRBV29-1, the J call TRBJ2-7; 8 bases line up with TRBD2. V lost 2 bases, J lost 10 bases, and 10 bases stayed unmatched. The germline V gene has CDR1 SQVTM and CDR2 ANQGSEA. This CDR3 spans 13 amino acids. The CDR3 DNA reads as TGCAGCGTTGAACTCGGGGGGGACTATGAACAGTACTTC. This gives the protein CSVELGGDYEQYF.

Concerning this clonotype itself: No DNA is shown, since the ends of the CDR3 on it are uncertain; the CDR3 is the one TCRdb lists. This chain uses TRBV28 with TRBJ1-2; TRBD1, the table's D call, lacks a check against the DNA. CDR1 and CDR2 from the germline V gene are MDHEN and SYDVKM. The CDR3 totals 22 residues, both ends included. CDR3: CASTPSTGNGYTFGSGTRSDTF.